This entry lists 12 T cell receptor beta chains sequenced from one sample in a study of Ad26.COV2.S vaccination and SARS-CoV-2 variants. Treatment in this sample: 19 received Ad26.COV2.S at low or high dose, single or two shots; about 5 received placebo; per-sample allocation not given. Sampling was performed 63 days after the first vaccine or placebo injection. Assay: immunoSEQ multiplex PCR; the TCRdb copy retains only in-frame clones and omits some. Of about 350,000 clones in the sample, around nine tenths were seen once. Material: peripheral blood, obtained in a trial of Ad26.COV2.S vaccine versus placebo. The receptors shown here come from a person between 18 and 59 years old who received the Ad26.COV2.S COVID-19 vaccine or a placebo.

This clone came up a few times. This chain uses TRBV4-3 with TRBJ1-6, with D unclear. Germline CDR1 and CDR2: LGHNA and YSLEER. This CDR3 spans 12 amino acids. The V gene lost 6 bases and the J gene lost 6 bases, with 6 bases spanning the gap. The CDR3 region has the DNA TGCGCCAGCAGGGGAAGTAATTCACCCCTCCACTTT. This gives the protein CASRGSNSPLHF.

The chain is built from TRBV5-6 and TRBJ2-7; the D gene is possibly TRBD2 (6 bases). CDR3 size: 16 residues. In germline, CDR1 is SGHDT, CDR2 YYEEEE. V shed 2 bases and J shed 4 bases, with 19 bases lying between them. Here the CDR3 DNA reads TGTGCCAGCAGCTTTGGGCCGGAGGGCGGGTCTTACGAGCAGTACTTC. It encodes CASSFGPEGGSYEQYF. The whole variable domain, filled in from reference TRBV5-6 and TRBJ2-7, reads DAGVTQSPTHLIKTRGQQVTLRCSPKSGHDTVSWYQQALGQGPQFIFQYYEEEERQRGNFPDRFSGHQFPNYSSELNVNALLLGDSALYLCASSFGPEGGSYEQYFGPGTRLTVT.

CDR3 in DNA: TGCAGCGTGGCTAGCGGGGTTATCGGCGGGGAGCTGTTTTTT. Residues: CSVASGVIGGELFF. J is TRBJ2-2 and V is TRBV29-1; 9 bases agree with TRBD2. V lost 6 bases to trimming and J lost 7 bases; unmatched junction nucleotides: 9. Germline loops: CDR1 SQVTM, CDR2 ANQGSEA. This CDR3 has 14 residues.

V usage is TRBV5-1 and J usage is TRBJ1-6, with D hard to call. V gave up 0 bases and J gave up 7 bases, with 11 bases separating them. Germline V lookup: CDR1 SGHRS, CDR2 YFSETQ. The CDR3 consists of 15 residues. This CDR3 is CASSLGRDGNSPLHF. The CDR3 region has the DNA TGCGCCAGCAGCTTGGGTCGGGATGGCAATTCACCCCTCCACTTT.

J is TRBJ1-2 and V is TRBV7-9; possibly TRBD1 for D (5 bases). CDR3 length: 13 amino acids. In germline, CDR1 is SEHNR, CDR2 FQNEAQ (reference sequence). The V end lost 7 bases, the J end lost 8 bases, and 17 bases lay between the germline ends. The CDR3: CASTIMGDGGYTF. DNA for the CDR3: TGTGCCAGCACCATTATGGGGGATGGCGGCTACACCTTC.

A word on this clone: The same CDR3 arises from other DNA sequences in this sample as well. The genes are TRBV28 and TRBJ1-5; D is uncertain. Germline V gene lookup returns CDR1 MDHEN and CDR2 SYDVKM. Trimming took 2 bases from V and 2 from J, leaving 10 bases between them. CDR3 length: 15 residues. The CDR3 loop reads CASSLAGLGNQPQHF. The CDR3 bases are TGTGCCAGCAGTTTAGCCGGGCTCGGCAATCAGCCCCAGCATTTT.

The CDR3, as DNA: TGTGCCAGCAGCTTAAGTGCCGGGGAGCTGTTTTTT. This sequence encodes CASSLSAGELFF. This chain connects TRBV7-6 to TRBJ2-2, with no clear D. Germline V gene lookup returns CDR1 SGHVS and CDR2 FNYEAQ. This CDR3 contains 12 residues. V was pared by 2 bases and J by 6 bases, with 4 bases between.

This clone showed up just once. The rearrangement joins TRBV18 to TRBJ1-3; D remains ambiguous. Germline-derived CDR1 and CDR2 are KGHSH and LQKENI. This CDR3 is 15 amino acids long. V lost 2 bases and J 2 bases, leaving 10 bases between the germline ends. CDR3: CASSPNESAGNTIYF. The CDR3 DNA reads TGTGCCAGCTCACCAAACGAATCGGCTGGAAACACCATATATTTT.

This chain connects TRBV24-1 to TRBJ2-1; 9 nucleotides match TRBD2. CDR3 size: 16 residues. Per germline, CDR1 KGHDR and CDR2 SFDVKD. V dropped 4 bases and J dropped 2; count of bases not matched to a gene: 5. CDR3 region: CATSDLSGGTYNEQFF. The CDR3 bases are TGTGCCACCAGTGACTTAAGCGGGGGGACCTACAATGAGCAGTTCTTC.

This clone came up a few times. In DNA form, the CDR3 reads TGTGCCAGCAGCCCACCGGGCCCCATCACCGGGGAGCTGTTTTTT. It encodes CASSPPGPITGELFF. The chain carries TRBV13 and TRBJ2-2, with unresolved D. V was cut by 5 bases and J by 4 bases, with 14 bases left in between. CDR1 PRHDT and CDR2 FYEKMQ come from the germline V gene (reference sequence). The CDR3 spans 15 residues.

The chain employs TRBV28 and TRBJ2-4; D call uncertain. This CDR3 has 16 amino acids. Germline values: CDR1 MDHEN, CDR2 SYDVKM. V dropped 4 bases and J dropped 2 bases, with 15 bases sitting between them. The CDR3 bases are TGTGCCAGCAGTTCACGGGTGATCGTAACCAAAAACATTCAGTACTTC. It codes for CASSSRVIVTKNIQYF.

This sequence joins TRBV10-3 and TRBJ1-4, with a tentative D call TRBD1 (5 bases). The CDR3 has 15 amino acids. V shed 0 bases and J shed 8 bases, with 13 bases lying between them. The V gene's germline CDR1 is ENHRY and CDR2 SYGVKD. CDR3 nucleotides: TGTGCCATCAGTGAGTCATATGGGGGAGGCGAAAAACTGTTTTTT. Translation: CAISESYGGGEKLFF.